This is a list of T cell receptor beta chains from one sample in a study of Ad26.COV2.S vaccination and SARS-CoV-2 variants. Assay used: immunoSEQ multiplex PCR; TCRdb lists only in-frame clones, some missing. The sample comprises over 110,000 clones, 86% of which are singletons, and around 5% rests with the top ten. The sequenced sample was peripheral blood, obtained after recovery from COVID-19. All receptors come from a human donor who had recovered from COVID-19. CDR3s include the opening cysteine and the closing phenylalanine or tryptophan. D genes are given only for firm matches. Clone size appears in some rows only: once, few, many, or a class for an expanded clone.

v_call	j_call	d_call	clone_size	cdr3_aa	cdr3_nt
TRBV29-1	TRBJ1-1	-	-	CSVARRDSRGTEAFF	TGCAGCGTTGCCCGGCGCGACAGTCGGGGCACTGAAGCTTTCTTT
TRBV19	TRBJ1-5	-	-	CASSPSDRSNQPQHF	TGTGCCAGTAGTCCCTCGGACAGAAGCAATCAGCCCCAGCATTTT
TRBV3-1/TRBV3-2	TRBJ1-3	-	-	CASSQARTAGNTIYF	TGTGCCAGCAGCCAAGCAAGGACAGCAGGAAACACCATATATTTT
TRBV4-3	TRBJ2-7	-	-	CASSQVLTNEQYF	TGCGCCAGCAGCCAAGTGTTAACAAACGAGCAGTACTTC
TRBV10-3	TRBJ1-5	-	once	CAISESDQPQHF	TGTGCCATCAGTGAGTCTGATCAGCCCCAGCATTTT
TRBV19	TRBJ2-7	-	-	CASSPGSYPYEQYF	TGTGCCAGTAGCCCCGGGTCGTATCCTTACGAGCAGTACTTC
TRBV2	TRBJ2-3	TRBD1	-	CASSERVQGAQYF	TGTGCCAGCAGTGAAAGGGTACAGGGGGCGCAGTATTTT
TRBV28	TRBJ2-2	-	-	CASSEPGRDNTGELFF	TGTGCCAGCAGCGAACCGGGCAGGGATAACACCGGGGAGCTGTTTTTT
TRBV7-8	TRBJ2-7	-	-	CASSLGRFGDEQYF	TGTGCCAGCAGCTTGGGCAGGTTTGGTGACGAGCAGTACTTC
TRBV7-9	TRBJ1-6	TRBD1	few	CASSATGGAGNSPLHF	TGTGCCAGCAGCGCGACAGGGGGCGCGGGCAATTCACCCCTCCACTTT
TRBV28	TRBJ2-7	-	-	CASTSLSYEQYF	TGTGCCAGCACCTCCCTCTCCTACGAGCAGTACTTC
TRBV6-5	TRBJ1-5	TRBD1	-	CASSRTGSNQPQHF	TGTGCCAGCAGTAGGACAGGGAGCAATCAGCCCCAGCATTTT
TRBV7-6	TRBJ1-3	-	-	CASSRGPGNTIYF	TGTGCCAGCAGCCGGGGTCCTGGAAACACCATATATTTT
TRBV7-9	TRBJ2-1	-	-	CASSLAGRTNEQFF	TGTGCCAGCAGCCTCGCCGGACGGACCAATGAGCAGTTCTTC
TRBV30	TRBJ2-2	-	-	CAWRVSYATGELFF	TGTGCCTGGAGGGTATCCTATGCCACCGGGGAGCTGTTTTTT
TRBV18	TRBJ2-7	-	-	CASSPGTGYEQYF	TGTGCCAGCTCCCCGGGGACGGGATACGAGCAGTACTTC
TRBV5-4	TRBJ1-2	-	-	CASSFGQGSYGYTF	TGTGCCAGCAGCTTTGGCCAAGGAAGCTATGGCTACACCTTC
TRBV7-6	TRBJ2-1	TRBD2	once	CASSLGASGGSYNEQFF	TGTGCCAGCAGCTTAGGGGCTAGCGGGGGGTCCTACAATGAGCAGTTCTTC
TRBV2	TRBJ2-7	TRBD1	once	CASTYGRGLFGNF	TGTGCCAGCACCTATGGTAGGGGGCTATTTGGGAACTTC
TRBV3-1/TRBV3-2	TRBJ1-5	TRBD1	few	CASKGAGPEPQHF	TGTGCCAGCAAGGGGGCAGGCCCAGAGCCCCAGCATTTT
TRBV19	TRBJ2-7	TRBD1	-	CASSVTGSSSYEQYF	TGTGCCAGTAGTGTGACAGGGTCTAGCTCCTACGAGCAGTACTTC
TRBV7-2	TRBJ2-1	TRBD2	-	CASSSYTSGAFNEQFF	TGTGCCAGCAGCTCCTATACTAGCGGGGCGTTCAATGAGCAGTTCTTC
TRBV10-1	TRBJ2-1	-	-	CASSETGYGGNEQFF	TGCGCCAGCAGTGAGACAGGGTATGGTGGCAATGAGCAGTTCTTC
TRBV25-1	TRBJ2-5	-	-	CASSEAAGLFQETQYF	TGTGCCAGCAGTGAGGCGGCAGGGCTATTCCAAGAGACCCAGTACTTC
TRBV2	TRBJ2-1	-	-	CASRDYNEQFF	TGTGCCAGCAGGGACTACAATGAGCAGTTCTTC
TRBV6-5	TRBJ1-6	-	-	CASSHLQTLHF	TGTGCCAGCAGCCACCTCCAGACGCTCCACTTT